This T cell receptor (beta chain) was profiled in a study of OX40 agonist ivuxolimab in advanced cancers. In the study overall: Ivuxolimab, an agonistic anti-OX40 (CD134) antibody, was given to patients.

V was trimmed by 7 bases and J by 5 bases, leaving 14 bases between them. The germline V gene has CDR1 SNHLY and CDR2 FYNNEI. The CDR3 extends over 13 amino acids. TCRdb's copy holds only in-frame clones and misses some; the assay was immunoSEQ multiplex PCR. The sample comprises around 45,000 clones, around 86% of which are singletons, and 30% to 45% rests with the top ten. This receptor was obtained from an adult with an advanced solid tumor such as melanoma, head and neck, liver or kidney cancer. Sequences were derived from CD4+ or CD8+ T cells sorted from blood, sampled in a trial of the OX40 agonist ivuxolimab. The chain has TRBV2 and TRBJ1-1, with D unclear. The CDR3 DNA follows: TGTGCCAGCACCACCCGGGAGGAGACTGAAGCTTTCTTT. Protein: CASTTREETEAFF.